These 13 T cell receptor beta chains were all obtained from the same sample, sequenced in a study of shared clonotypes between healthy human individuals. The assay was immunoSEQ multiplex PCR, and TCRdb's table has in-frame clones only and misses some. The sample has approximately 1,000,000 clones, about 84% seen once. Sequenced material: memory CD4+ T cells from PBMCs. Subset reported: CD45RA-negative fraction. Every receptor here comes from a man between 18 and 35 years old in good health. Some clones in this sample may be carry-over from other donors' samples.

In DNA, the CDR3 is TGTGCCAGCTCACGGGTGGCCTCTGGGGCCAACGTCCTGACTTTC. It specifies CASSRVASGANVLTF. The V and J genes are TRBV18 and TRBJ2-6, with D unresolved. Trimming took off 4 bases at V and 0 bases at J, with 7 bases between the two ends. The germline gives CDR1 KGHSH, CDR2 LQKENI. The CDR3 extends over 15 amino acids.

This clone was recorded once. V gene TRBV6-6 combines with J gene TRBJ1-1; perhaps TRBD1 as D (5 bases). The CDR3 spans 11 residues. Germline values: CDR1 MNHNY, CDR2 SVGAGI (reference sequence). Between the trimmed V and J ends, which lost 6 bases and 6 bases, there was a span of 8 bases. The chain's CDR3 is CASRRGAEAFF. CDR3 bases: TGTGCCAGCAGGAGGGGAGCTGAAGCTTTCTTT.

This CDR3 is CAWSPNSVSYEQYF. In nucleotides, the CDR3 is TGTGCCTGGAGTCCCAATTCAGTATCCTACGAGCAGTACTTC. This rearrangement joins TRBV30 to TRBJ2-7; unclear D gene. CDR3 length: 14 residues. V lost 2 bases, J lost 1 base, and 12 bases lay in between. CDR1 GTSNPN and CDR2 SVGIG come from the germline V gene (reference sequence). The full variable domain, with the rest looked up from reference TRBV30 and TRBJ2-7, is SQTIHQWPATLVQPVGSPLSLECTVEGTSNPNLYWYRQAAGRGLQLLFYSVGIGQISSEVPQNLSASRPQDRQFILSSKKLLLSDSGFYLCAWSPNSVSYEQYFGPGTRLTVT.

The chain joins TRBV6-8 to TRBJ2-1; D gene unclear. The CDR3 contains 17 residues. CDR1 is MNHGY, CDR2 SAAAGT, per germline. The V end was cut by 0 bases, the J end by 6 bases, with 18 bases between. In DNA form, the CDR3 reads TGTGCCAGCAGTTACTCGATGACGGCCGCTAGGACCAATGAGCAGTTCTTC. Its translation is CASSYSMTAARTNEQFF.

The CDR3 protein is CASSLVGTSGSHYNEQFF. CDR3 bases: TGTGCCAGCAGCTTAGTAGGAACTAGCGGGAGTCACTACAATGAGCAGTTCTTC. This sequence joins TRBV7-2 and TRBJ2-1; TRBD2 agrees at 11 bases. The germline V gene encodes CDR1 SGHTA and CDR2 FQGNSA. V dropped 1 base and J dropped 3; count of bases not matched to a gene: 8. The length of the CDR3 is 18 residues.

In its sample, this clone was seen a few times. The rearrangement links TRBV28 to TRBJ1-1, with 7 nucleotides matching TRBD1. The CDR3 sequence is 13 residues long. The J segment lost 7 bases and the V segment lost 10 bases, leaving 12 bases of the junction unmatched. CDR1 MDHEN and CDR2 SYDVKM come from the germline V gene. DNA of the CDR3: TGTGCCACACAGGGGATCAGGGTGGGTGAAGCTTTCTTT. Its translation is CATQGIRVGEAFF.

The chain combines TRBV4-3 with TRBJ2-2; the match to TRBD2 covers 7 bases. The CDR3 sequence is 17 residues long. V lost 4 bases and J lost 1; bases outside the gene matches: 9. Germline CDR1 is LGHNA and CDR2 is YSLEER. CDR3: CASSREWGLQNTGELFF. In DNA, the CDR3 is TGCGCCAGCAGCCGAGAATGGGGACTACAGAACACCGGGGAGCTGTTTTTT.

This clone was observed a single time. The genes are TRBV5-1 and TRBJ2-1; maybe TRBD1 (6 bases). The CDR3 is 12 residues long. The V gene's germline CDR1 is SGHRS and CDR2 YFSETQ. Trimming took 2 bases from V and 10 from J, leaving 10 bases between them. Here the CDR3 DNA reads TGCGCCAGCAGCTTAAGACAGGCCGAGCAGTTCTTC. Its translation: CASSLRQAEQFF. The full variable domain, rest sourced from reference TRBV5-1 and TRBJ2-1, is KAGVTQTPRYLIKTRGQQVTLSCSPISGHRSVSWYQQTPGQGLQFLFEYFSETQRNKGNFPGRFSGRQFSNSRSEMNVSTLELGDSALYLCASSLRQAEQFFGPGTRLTVL.

The CDR3 DNA sequence: TGTGCCAGCGCAGCGGGAGGAGCGAACACCGGGGAGCTGTTTTTT. As protein: CASAAGGANTGELFF. This sequence joins TRBV7-3 and TRBJ2-2; 9 bases are shared with TRBD2. V trimming: 8 bases; J trimming: 0 bases; junction bases outside the gene matches: 4. Germline V gene lookup returns CDR1 SGHTA and CDR2 FQGTGA. The CDR3 sequence is 15 residues long.

The chain has TRBV19 and TRBJ2-6; no clear D. There are 16 residues in the CDR3. The ends were cut back, 6 bases at V and 4 bases at J, with 16 bases in the middle. Looked up from germline, CDR1 is LNHDA and CDR2 is SQIVND (reference sequence). CDR3 protein: CASSLVGSPGANVLTF. The CDR3 nucleotides are TGTGCCAGTAGCCTCGTGGGCTCTCCCGGGGCCAACGTCCTGACTTTC. Looking up the rest from reference TRBV19 and TRBJ2-6 gives the full variable domain: DGGITQSPKYLFRKEGQNVTLSCEQNLNHDAMYWYRQDPGQGLRLIYYSQIVNDFQKGDIAEGYSVSREKKESFPLTVTSAQKNPTAFYLCASSLVGSPGANVLTFGAGSRLTVL.

The chain has TRBV15 and TRBJ1-3; TRBD1 agrees at 8 bases. The CDR3 runs 15 residues. Per the germline V gene, CDR1 is LNHNV and CDR2 is YYDKDF (reference sequence). V was clipped by 9 bases and J by 2 bases; unmatched bases: 9. As DNA, the CDR3 is TGTGCCACTGGGACAGGAGATACCACTGGAAACACCATATATTTT. Its translation: CATGTGDTTGNTIYF. The variable domain in full, completed from reference TRBV15 and TRBJ1-3, reads DAMVIQNPRYQVTQFGKPVTLSCSQTLNHNVMYWYQQKSSQAPKLLFHYYDKDFNNEADTPDNFQSRRPNTSFCFLDIRSPGLGDTAMYLCATGTGDTTGNTIYFGEGSWLTVV.

Written as DNA, the CDR3 is TGCAGTGGCCAGGGGGCTTCTGGCTACACCTTC. This codes for CSGQGASGYTF. The chain has TRBV20-1 and TRBJ1-2; 8 positions match TRBD1. CDR1 is DFQATT and CDR2 is SNEGSKA in the germline V gene (reference sequence). This CDR3 has 11 amino acids. V lost 7 bases to trimming and J lost 7 bases; unmatched junction nucleotides: 5.

This clone has only a few counts. The chain joins TRBV29-1 to TRBJ1-1, with a tentative D call TRBD1 (5 bases). CDR1 and CDR2 (germline): SQVTM, ANQGSEA. V lost 3 bases, J lost 4 bases, and 9 bases lay in between. The CDR3 runs to 12 residues. CDR3 sequence: CSVDRVGTEAFF. For the CDR3, the DNA is TGCAGCGTTGACAGGGTTGGCACTGAAGCTTTCTTT.